This T cell receptor (beta chain) emerged from a study of T cell repertoires in cytomegalovirus infection. Study-wide context: Use of recently identified HLA-C-restricted and well-studied HLA-B-restricted CMV epitopes was part of the study.

This clonotype was found a few times. Its antigen remains unidentified. The CDR3 has 15 amino acids. Trimming stripped 5 bases from V and 1 base from J, with 14 bases between. Germline V gene lookup returns CDR1 SEHNR and CDR2 FQNEAQ (reference sequence). MiXCR, run by TCRdb on the reads, gives a single entry per CDR3 protein. The profile shows approximately 910,000 distinct CDR3 sequences, 25% to 40% of them singletons. Study results and caveats: Cumulated frequencies of public TCR beta families served to identify carriers of CMV plus the relevant HLA.

The sample was cultured CD8+ T cells from PBMCs, taken from culture after CMV antigen stimulation. This chain uses TRBV7-9 with TRBJ1-1, with D tentatively TRBD1 (6 bases). The sequence was obtained from a human donor in good health (CMV status not recorded). Some clones in this sample may be carry-over from other donors' samples. The CDR3 DNA sequence: TGTGCCAGCAGCAGCAACAGGGCGGGGAACACTGAAGCTTTCTTT. This codes for CASSSNRAGNTEAFF.